This T cell receptor beta chain was found in a study of T cells in Graves' hyperthyroidism and ophthalmopathy. It was RNA transcripts that yielded the amplified TCR beta CDR3 regions. A set of HTBI primers served as the primers for a first-round RT-PCR of the TCR CDR3. TCRdb redid the calling of the multiplex PCR reads with MiXCR, one entry per CDR3 protein. In the table there are about 640,000 distinct CDR3 sequences, about 15% of which are singletons. Note on this clonotype: Its cognate antigen is unknown.

Study results and caveats: Peripheral blood also featured most of the thyroid clonotypes expanded above 0.001.

Germline V CDR1 and CDR2: SGHRS, YFSETQ. The CDR3 has 14 residues. V gave up 4 bases and J gave up 6 bases; unmatched junction bases: 9. Sample: blood. The origin of this receptor is a woman in her 50s with Graves' ophthalmopathy. This chain uses TRBV5-1 with TRBJ2-5, with 7 bases aligning to TRBD1. The CDR3 DNA reads as TGCGCCAGCAGCACCGACTACAGGGGAAAGACCCAGTACTTC. Encoded protein: CASSTDYRGKTQYF.